One sample yielded the 24 T cell receptor beta chains listed below, sequenced in a study of blood T cell repertoires in COVID-19. TCRdb's copy holds only in-frame clones and misses some; the assay was immunoSEQ multiplex PCR. The sample includes 250,000 or so clones, 70% to 90% of them seen just once. The sample taken for sequencing was peripheral blood. These receptors were taken from a woman between 55 and 75 years old with COVID-19, enrolled during active disease.

This sequence joins TRBV2 and TRBJ2-1, with D hard to call. Looked up from germline, CDR1 is SNHLY and CDR2 is FYNNEI. The V end was cut by 2 bases, the J end by 0 bases, with 11 bases between. The length of the CDR3 is 16 residues. CDR3 amino acids: CASSEFVESSYNEQFF. The CDR3 DNA reads as TGTGCCAGCAGTGAATTTGTGGAGAGCTCCTACAATGAGCAGTTCTTC.

This clone was seen more than once but under ten times. The genes are TRBV6-6 and TRBJ2-3; 12 bases match TRBD2. CDR1 is MNHNY, CDR2 SVGAGI, per germline (reference sequence). The CDR3 totals 16 residues. V trimming: 0 bases; J trimming: 5 bases; junction bases outside the gene matches: 3. CDR3 in DNA: TGTGCCAGCAGTTACTCCGGACTAGCGGGGAAAGATACGCAGTATTTT. Protein: CASSYSGLAGKDTQYF.

The rearrangement links TRBV27 to TRBJ1-3; a possible D gene is TRBD1 (6 bases). The germline V and J ends were trimmed by 2 bases and 4 bases, with 12 bases remaining between them. Germline V lookup: CDR1 MNHEY, CDR2 SMNVEV (reference sequence). The CDR3 consists of 15 residues. The CDR3 nucleotides read TGTGCCAGCAGTTTAGGGGGCGCCTTCGGAAACACCATATATTTT. Encoded protein: CASSLGGAFGNTIYF.

The V and J genes are TRBV24-1 and TRBJ2-2, with D possibly matching TRBD2 (5 bases). The CDR3 has 16 residues. V gave up 1 base and J gave up 0 bases, with 8 bases separating them. CDR1 is KGHDR, CDR2 SFDVKD, per germline. CDR3 sequence reads: CATSDFVGANTGELFF. The CDR3 region has the DNA TGTGCCACCAGTGATTTTGTCGGGGCGAACACCGGGGAGCTGTTTTTT.

This chain joins TRBV27 and TRBJ1-6; unclear D gene. V lost 5 bases to trimming and J lost 5 bases, with 16 bases between them. From germline, CDR1 is MNHEY and CDR2 SMNVEV (reference sequence). The CDR3 sequence is 16 residues long. The CDR3 reads CASSASYSRNNSPLHF. Written as DNA, the CDR3 is TGTGCCAGCAGTGCTTCTTATAGCCGGAATAATTCACCCCTCCACTTT.

The gene calls are TRBV24-1 and TRBJ2-4; 8 bases map to TRBD1. CDR3 length: 15 residues. Per the germline V gene, CDR1 is KGHDR and CDR2 is SFDVKD. The V segment lost 7 bases and the J segment 3 bases; nucleotides outside the gene matches: 7. In DNA, the CDR3 is TGTGCCACCAGCCCTGGACAGGGCGGCAAAAACATTCAGTACTTC. Translated: CATSPGQGGKNIQYF.

This chain joins TRBV27 and TRBJ2-7; D may be TRBD1 (6 bases). Per the germline V gene, CDR1 is MNHEY and CDR2 is SMNVEV (reference sequence). Trimming shortened V by 7 bases and J by 2 bases, and 15 bases separated the two germline ends. The CDR3 has 14 residues. CDR3 sequence reads: CASKQRTDPYEQYF. DNA for the CDR3: TGTGCCAGCAAGCAAAGGACAGACCCCTACGAGCAGTACTTC.

J is TRBJ1-2 and V is TRBV15, with 8 bases matching TRBD1. CDR3 size: 14 residues. V lost 3 bases, J lost 3 bases, and 3 bases stayed unmatched. Per germline, CDR1 LNHNV and CDR2 YYDKDF (reference sequence). CDR3 DNA: TGTGCCACCAGCAGGGGACAGGAGTACTATGGCTACACCTTC. Encoded protein: CATSRGQEYYGYTF.

This chain joins TRBV25-1 and TRBJ2-5; possibly TRBD2 for D (6 bases). CDR1 MGHDK and CDR2 SYGVNS come from the germline V gene. CDR3 length: 13 residues. Trimming cost V 2 bases and J 5 bases, with 9 bases left between them. The CDR3 nucleotides are TGTGCCAGCAGTGAAGGGGGGATGGAGACCCAGTACTTC. This gives the protein CASSEGGMETQYF.

The CDR3 loop is CAWSAKGLAGGETQYF. CDR3 in DNA: TGTGCCTGGAGTGCAAAGGGACTAGCGGGAGGGGAGACCCAGTACTTC. The V gene is TRBV30, the J gene TRBJ2-5; 16 bases fit TRBD2. Germline lookup yields CDR1 GTSNPN and CDR2 SVGIG (reference sequence). With V trimmed by 1 base and J by 5 bases, 4 bases remained unmatched. CDR3 length equals 16 residues.

The count of this clone is one. The DNA of the CDR3 is TGTGCCAGTTCCAGGGGGAATTACGAGCAGTACTTC. Residues: CASSRGNYEQYF. The chain combines TRBV12-3 or TRBV12-4 with TRBJ2-7, with 7 positions matching TRBD1. The CDR3 is 12 residues long. V dropped 9 bases and J dropped 4; count of bases not matched to a gene: 6.

The chain is built from TRBV18 and TRBJ2-6; D is unresolved. The V end was cut by 4 bases, the J end by 6 bases, with 10 bases between. The CDR3 extends over 14 amino acids. Germline V gene sequence: CDR1 KGHSH, CDR2 LQKENI. Here the CDR3 reads CASSHSRQANVLTF. For the CDR3, the DNA is TGTGCCAGCTCACATTCTAGGCAGGCCAACGTCCTGACTTTC.

V and J are TRBV29-1 and TRBJ2-5, with 12 bases aligning to TRBD1. Per germline, CDR1 SQVTM and CDR2 ANQGSEA. With V trimmed by 4 bases and J by 2 bases, 14 bases remained unmatched. The CDR3 length is 18 residues. This CDR3 reads CSVVGAGTGGLSQETQYF. CDR3 sequence (DNA): TGCAGCGTTGTGGGGGCTGGGACAGGGGGCTTATCACAAGAGACCCAGTACTTC.

V usage is TRBV5-1 and J usage is TRBJ2-5; 8 bases match TRBD2. V gave up 3 bases and J gave up 5 bases; unmatched junction bases: 9. Germline V gene data show CDR1 as SGHRS and CDR2 as YFSETQ. The CDR3 has 15 amino acids. CDR3 in amino acids: CASSSGAGVVETQYF. As DNA, the CDR3 is TGCGCCAGCAGCTCAGGAGCGGGAGTGGTGGAGACCCAGTACTTC.

The rearrangement uses TRBV29-1 and TRBJ1-1; no definite D call. CDR1 is SQVTM and CDR2 is ANQGSEA in the germline V gene. Trimming pared 1 base from V and 2 bases from J, leaving 11 bases between. The CDR3 is 14 residues long. CDR3 coding DNA: TGCAGCGTTGAAGTCACAGTCTCTAACACTGAAGCTTTCTTT. Translation: CSVEVTVSNTEAFF.

This sequence joins TRBV27 and TRBJ1-5; no clear D gene. Trimming removed 0 bases at V and 0 bases at J, with 12 bases between. This CDR3 is 17 amino acids long. Germline-derived CDR1 and CDR2 are MNHEY and SMNVEV (reference sequence). The CDR3 DNA sequence: TGTGCCAGCAGTTTATCCCCCAGCGCCTATAGCAATCAGCCCCAGCATTTT. It translates to CASSLSPSAYSNQPQHF.

The gene calls are TRBV11-1 and TRBJ2-5, with 13 bases lining up with TRBD2. The CDR3 spans 15 residues. Trimming removed 4 bases from V and 2 bases from J; junction bases left unmatched: 1. The V gene's germline CDR1 is SGHAT and CDR2 FQDESV (reference sequence). The CDR3, as DNA: TGTGCCAGCAGCTCGGGACTAGCGGGACAAGAGACCCAGTACTTC. Protein: CASSSGLAGQETQYF.

The rearrangement uses TRBV6-5 and TRBJ1-2, with 7 bases that match TRBD1. V shed 7 bases and J 8 bases; nucleotides not matched to a gene: 13. The CDR3 is 14 residues long. The germline CDR1 and CDR2 sequences are MNHEY and SVGAGI. The CDR3: CASNPDRAHGGYTF. CDR3 sequence (DNA): TGTGCCAGCAATCCCGACAGGGCCCATGGAGGCTACACCTTC.

The CDR3 sequence is CASSSTTGVRNTEAFF. CDR3 bases: TGCGCCAGCAGCTCAACTACAGGGGTGCGGAACACTGAAGCTTTCTTT. The chain recombines TRBV5-1 with TRBJ1-1, with 7 bases fitting TRBD1. The CDR3 is made up of 16 amino acids. V trimming: 3 bases; J trimming: 1 base; junction bases outside the gene matches: 9. Looked up from germline, CDR1 is SGHRS and CDR2 is YFSETQ.

V and J are TRBV14 and TRBJ1-6; D unresolved. CDR3 length: 14 residues. Germline loops: CDR1 SGHDN, CDR2 FVKESK. V was shortened by 4 bases and J by 7 bases, with 11 bases between the two germline ends. For the CDR3, the DNA is TGTGCCAGCAGCCTTCTAATGTCCAATTCACCCCTCCACTTT. This codes for CASSLLMSNSPLHF.

The CDR3 spells CASRDGTGFYQPQHF. Written as DNA, the CDR3 is TGTGCCAGTAGGGACGGGACAGGGTTCTACCAGCCCCAGCATTTT. This chain links TRBV19 with TRBJ1-5; 9 nucleotides align to TRBD1. The CDR3 spans 15 residues. Trimming cost V 6 bases and J 7 bases; bases outside gene matches: 10. The germline gives CDR1 LNHDA, CDR2 SQIVND (reference sequence).

The chain carries TRBV7-8 and TRBJ2-4; TRBD1 is a possible D gene (6 bases). Germline V gene data show CDR1 as SGHVS and CDR2 as FQNEAQ. The CDR3 length is 15 residues. Trimming removed 5 bases at V and 5 bases at J, with 16 bases between. The CDR3: CASSPHPGQENIQYF. Written as DNA, the CDR3 is TGTGCCAGCAGCCCCCATCCGGGACAAGAAAACATTCAGTACTTC.

This clone was recorded only once. The CDR3 spells CASSLSRAGGSGLYTQYF. The DNA for the CDR3 is TGTGCCAGCAGTTTATCGCGAGCGGGAGGGTCGGGGCTTTATACGCAGTATTTT. This chain uses TRBV27 with TRBJ2-3; 10 bases match TRBD2. The CDR3 loop spans 18 amino acids. V lost 0 bases and J lost 7; bases outside the gene matches: 13. The germline V gene has CDR1 MNHEY and CDR2 SMNVEV (reference sequence).

V and J are TRBV5-1 and TRBJ2-2; weak D call: TRBD2 (6 bases). The CDR3 has 16 residues. V gave up 0 bases and J gave up 3 bases, with 12 bases separating them. CDR1 and CDR2 (germline): SGHRS, YFSETQ. The DNA of the CDR3 is TGCGCCAGCAGCTTGGCCGGGGGAAAGGACACCGGGGAGCTGTTTTTT. Protein: CASSLAGGKDTGELFF.